The following is a T cell receptor beta chain sequence with its context. Germline CDR1 is MNHEY and CDR2 is SVGAGI. The CDR3 is 16 amino acids. The V gene end was trimmed by 0 bases and the J gene end by 2 bases; junction bases not matched to a gene: 6. This specimen comes from a study of T-cell memory formation after mild COVID-19. Barcoded TCR alpha and TCR beta cDNA libraries with UMIs came from 5'RACE using constant-segment primers. TCRdb re-called the 5' RACE reads through MiXCR, storing one row per CDR3 protein. The sample includes around 340,000 distinct CDR3 sequences, approximately 21% of them seen just once.

The sequenced material came from PBMCs or a T cell subset sorted from them (not recorded which). The source of this sequence is an adult woman who had mild COVID-19 (a few samples of this study predate the infection). Cell type and time point are not known. The rearrangement links TRBV6-5 to TRBJ1-1; 7 bases are shared with TRBD1. CDR3 region: CASSYSGTVINTEAFF. CDR3 coding DNA: TGTGCCAGCAGTTACTCGGGGACAGTGATAAACACTGAAGCTTTCTTT.